The TCR beta chain described here comes from a study of OX40 agonist ivuxolimab in advanced cancers. This CDR3 region has 13 residues. The germline CDR1 and CDR2 sequences are SGHRS and YFSETQ. Trimming pared 1 base from V and 8 bases from J, leaving 10 bases between. Clones were sequenced by immunoSEQ multiplex PCR, and TCRdb holds only the in-frame ones, with some missing. The sample has around 89,000 clones, around 90% seen once. Findings of the study overall: Average numbers of expanded clones were greater in CD8+ T cells than in CD4+.

As for this clone: Its target is not known.

Specimen: CD4+ or CD8+ T cells sorted from blood, collected in a trial of the OX40 agonist ivuxolimab. This clonotype originated in an adult with an advanced solid tumor such as melanoma, head and neck, liver or kidney cancer. V gene TRBV5-1 combines with J gene TRBJ2-1, with D possibly matching TRBD2 (7 bases). The CDR3 spells CASSLQGGDEQFF. DNA for the CDR3: TGCGCCAGCAGCTTGCAAGGGGGGGATGAGCAGTTCTTC.